A single sample is the source of the 10 T cell receptor beta chains below, sequenced in a study of monozygotic twins with inflammatory bowel disease. TCRdb derives one entry per CDR3 protein from the 5' RACE reads, leaving out DNA. Its table records more than 300,000 distinct CDR3 sequences. The sequenced sample was blood. The receptors were gathered from a human donor with ulcerative colitis or Crohn's disease, or a healthy co-twin of an affected twin (not recorded which).

The chain combines TRBV3-1 with TRBJ1-5; no DNA is available, so the TRBD1 call from TCRdb remains unchecked. The germline CDR1 and CDR2 sequences are LGHDT and YNNKEL (reference sequence). The CDR3 consists of 18 residues. CDR3 in amino acids: CASSQDARGKAYNQPQHF.

The chain couples TRBV7-6 to TRBJ2-4; TCRdb's assignment of TRBD1 cannot be checked, as there is no DNA. Per the germline V gene, CDR1 is SGHVS and CDR2 is FNYEAQ. This CDR3 is 14 amino acids long. CDR3 residues: CASSHSGAENIQYF.

The rearrangement uses TRBV7-2 and TRBJ2-3; the D call from TCRdb, TRBD2, cannot be confirmed without DNA. Germline CDR1 reads SGHTA; CDR2 reads FQGNSA. The CDR3 runs to 16 residues. The CDR3 loop is CASSPGLRISTDTQYF. Using reference TRBV7-2 and TRBJ2-3 for the parts outside the CDR3, the full variable domain is GAGVSQSPSNKVTEKGKDVELRCDPISGHTALYWYRQSLGQGLEFLIYFQGNSAPDKSGLPSDRFSAERTGGSVSTLTIQRTQQEDSAVYLCASSPGLRISTDTQYFGPGTRLTVL.

The CDR3 is CASGQGSWETQYF. The V call is TRBV7-2, the J call TRBJ2-5; the TCRdb D gene call, TRBD1, has no DNA to confirm it. The CDR3 totals 13 residues. Germline CDR1 reads SGHTA; CDR2 reads FQGNSA.

The J gene is TRBJ2-7, the V gene TRBV7-6; TCRdb returns TRBD2, unconfirmable since there is no DNA. CDR3 length: 15 residues. Per germline, CDR1 SGHVS and CDR2 FNYEAQ. CDR3 sequence reads: CASSPTSKSSYEQYF.

The chain recombines TRBV5-5 with TRBJ2-2; TCRdb designates TRBD1, a call that cannot be tested without DNA. Germline V gene lookup returns CDR1 SGHKS and CDR2 YYEKEE (reference sequence). The CDR3 is made up of 14 amino acids. The CDR3 is CASSPDRPTGELFF.

V and J are TRBV11-2 and TRBJ2-4; TCRdb outputs TRBD2, but without DNA this stays unchecked. The CDR3 length is 20 residues. Germline lookup yields CDR1 SGHAT and CDR2 FQNNGV. The CDR3 spells CASSLEANSGGRGAKNIQYF.

The V and J genes are TRBV12-3 or TRBV12-4 and TRBJ2-5. The CDR3 is made up of 15 amino acids. This CDR3 reads CASSLALGRQETQYF.

The chain uses TRBV12-3 or TRBV12-4 and TRBJ2-3; TCRdb reports TRBD1, a call that lacks DNA to check it against. This CDR3 has 15 residues. CDR3 amino acids: CASSSQQGTTDTQYF.

The chain links TRBV20-1 to TRBJ1-4; TCRdb outputs TRBD1, but without DNA this stays unchecked. Germline V gene data show CDR1 as DFQATT and CDR2 as SNEGSKA (reference sequence). The CDR3 runs to 18 residues. CDR3 sequence: CSARDRQGITATNEKLFF.